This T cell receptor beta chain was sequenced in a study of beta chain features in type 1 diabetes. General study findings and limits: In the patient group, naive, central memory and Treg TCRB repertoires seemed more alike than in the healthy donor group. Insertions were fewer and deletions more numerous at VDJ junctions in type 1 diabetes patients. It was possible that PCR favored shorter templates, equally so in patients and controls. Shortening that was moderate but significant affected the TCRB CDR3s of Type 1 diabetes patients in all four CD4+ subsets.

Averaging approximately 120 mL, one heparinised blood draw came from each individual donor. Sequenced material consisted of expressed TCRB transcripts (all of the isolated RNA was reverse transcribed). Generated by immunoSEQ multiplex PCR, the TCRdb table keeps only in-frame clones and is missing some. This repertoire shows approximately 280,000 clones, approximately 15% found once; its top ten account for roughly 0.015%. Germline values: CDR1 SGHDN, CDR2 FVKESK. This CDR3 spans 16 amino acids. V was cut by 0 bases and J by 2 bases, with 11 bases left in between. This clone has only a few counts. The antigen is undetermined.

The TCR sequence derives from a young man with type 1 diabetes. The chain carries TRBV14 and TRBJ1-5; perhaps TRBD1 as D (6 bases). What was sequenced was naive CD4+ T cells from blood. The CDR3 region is CASSQDGAGGNQPQHF. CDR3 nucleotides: TGTGCCAGCAGCCAAGATGGGGCAGGGGGCAATCAGCCCCAGCATTTT.